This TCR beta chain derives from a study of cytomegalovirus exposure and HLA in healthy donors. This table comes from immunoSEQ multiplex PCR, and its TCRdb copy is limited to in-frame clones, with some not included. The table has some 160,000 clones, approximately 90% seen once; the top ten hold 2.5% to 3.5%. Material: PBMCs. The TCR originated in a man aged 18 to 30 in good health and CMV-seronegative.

The CDR3, as DNA: TGTGCCAGCAGCTTATCCCGGGGGGTAGGAAACACCATATATTTT. Translating it yields CASSLSRGVGNTIYF. The V call is TRBV7-2, the J call TRBJ1-3; D is possibly TRBD1 (5 bases). V was trimmed by 2 bases and J by 4 bases, leaving 12 bases between them. CDR3 length: 15 residues. CDR1 is SGHTA and CDR2 is FQGNSA in the germline V gene.